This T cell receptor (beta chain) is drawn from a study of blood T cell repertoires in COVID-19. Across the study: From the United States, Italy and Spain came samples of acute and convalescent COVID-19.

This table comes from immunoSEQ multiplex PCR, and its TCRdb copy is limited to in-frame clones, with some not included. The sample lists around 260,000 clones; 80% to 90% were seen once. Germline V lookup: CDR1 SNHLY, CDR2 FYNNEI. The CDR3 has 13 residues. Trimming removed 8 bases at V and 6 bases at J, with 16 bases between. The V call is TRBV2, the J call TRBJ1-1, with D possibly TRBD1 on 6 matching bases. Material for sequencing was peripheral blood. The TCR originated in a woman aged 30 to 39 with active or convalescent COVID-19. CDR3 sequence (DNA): TGTGCCAGCTCGCCTGCGGGGGCACCTGAAGCTTTCTTT. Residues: CASSPAGAPEAFF.